This TCR beta chain was sequenced for a study of control samples from healthy donors and cancer patients. The data were produced by immunoSEQ multiplex PCR, yet TCRdb's version contains in-frame clones alone and is incomplete. The sample lists roughly 200,000 clones; roughly nine tenths were seen once. The clonotype originates from a man younger than 45 in good health. Sequencing was done on a sample of blood.

The CDR3 DNA follows: TGTGCCAGCAGCTTGGGTGCTGGGCGGGGGAACACTGAAGCTTTCTTT. Its translation is CASSLGAGRGNTEAFF. The chain joins TRBV5-4 to TRBJ1-1; D is unresolved. CDR3 length: 16 amino acids. V dropped 0 bases and J dropped 1 base, with 13 bases sitting between them. Germline CDR1 SGHNT, CDR2 YYREEE (reference sequence).